The 26 T cell receptor beta chains in this list originate from one sample, sequenced in a study of beta chain features in type 1 diabetes. TCRB transcripts that were expressed got sequenced, as all of the isolated RNA had been reverse transcribed. Some clones are missing from TCRdb's copy, which holds only in-frame ones; the method was immunoSEQ multiplex PCR. Of approximately 380,000 clones in the sample, approximately 16% are singletons; the top ten hold 0.019%. The sample consisted of naive CD4+ T cells from blood. The receptors come from a young woman in good health.

This clone was seen only once. The rearrangement joins TRBV7-2 to TRBJ1-3; the D gene is possibly TRBD1 (5 bases). Looked up from germline, CDR1 is SGHTA and CDR2 is FQGNSA. CDR3 length: 14 residues. Trimming shortened V by 5 bases and J by 3 bases, and 11 bases separated the two germline ends. CDR3 protein: CASSPVGGGNTIYF. The CDR3 DNA sequence: TGTGCCAGCAGCCCCGTGGGGGGTGGAAACACCATATATTTT.

This clone was seen only a few times. V is TRBV10-3 and J is TRBJ1-2, with 7 positions matching TRBD1. With V trimmed by 4 bases and J by 4 bases, 6 bases remained unmatched. The CDR3 sequence is 14 residues long. Looked up from germline, CDR1 is ENHRY and CDR2 is SYGVKD. This chain's CDR3 is CAISVAGGPYGYTF. The CDR3 nucleotides are TGTGCCATCAGTGTAGCAGGGGGGCCCTATGGCTACACCTTC.

In the case of this clone: The sample carries other DNA sequences with the same CDR3. The chain joins TRBV6-5 to TRBJ1-1; D is unclear. Trimming removed 0 bases from V and 0 bases from J, with 5 bases in between. Germline V lookup: CDR1 MNHEY, CDR2 SVGAGI. CDR3 length: 14 residues. The CDR3 loop reads CASSYSRLNTEAFF. Here the CDR3 DNA reads TGTGCCAGCAGTTACTCGCGGCTGAACACTGAAGCTTTCTTT.

The chain has TRBV5-1 and TRBJ2-1; the match to TRBD1 covers 9 bases. J lost 7 bases, V lost 4 bases, and 12 bases had no gene match. CDR1 and CDR2 (germline): SGHRS, YFSETQ. The CDR3 has 16 amino acids. The CDR3 region has the DNA TGCGCCAGCAGCCGACTTAGCACAGGGGGCATGAATGAGCAGTTCTTC. Translated: CASSRLSTGGMNEQFF.

V is TRBV5-1 and J is TRBJ1-1; TRBD1 matches at 8 bases. J lost 4 bases, V lost 4 bases, and 6 bases had no gene match. The CDR3 has 14 residues. Germline loops: CDR1 SGHRS, CDR2 YFSETQ. CDR3 loop: CASSNYRGSTEAFF. The CDR3 DNA reads TGCGCCAGCAGCAATTACAGGGGGAGCACTGAAGCTTTCTTT.

This chain joins TRBV4-2 and TRBJ1-5, with TRBD1 as a possible D gene (5 bases). This CDR3 region has 16 residues. Germline V gives CDR1 LGHNA, CDR2 YNFKEQ. V dropped 4 bases and J dropped 5 bases, with 18 bases sitting between them. CDR3 in amino acids: CASSRSPPGGDQPQHF. As DNA, the CDR3 is TGTGCCAGCAGCCGCTCTCCCCCGGGAGGGGATCAGCCCCAGCATTTT.

The V call is TRBV18, the J call TRBJ1-2; possibly TRBD1 for D (5 bases). Germline lookup yields CDR1 KGHSH and CDR2 LQKENI. The CDR3 covers 15 residues. V lost 0 bases and J 4 bases, leaving 12 bases between the germline ends. The CDR3 DNA reads as TGTGCCAGCTCACCACCGGGCAGGGTAGCCTATGGCTACACCTTC. Its protein is CASSPPGRVAYGYTF.

This clone was seen a few times. The chain has TRBV5-1 and TRBJ2-7; 7 bases map to TRBD2. CDR1 SGHRS and CDR2 YFSETQ come from the germline V gene. The V and J ends lost 3 bases and 7 bases, in that order; junction bases with no gene match: 1. The CDR3 covers 11 residues. This chain's CDR3 is CASSWGGEQYF. The CDR3 coding sequence is TGCGCCAGCAGCTGGGGGGGAGAGCAGTACTTC.

In DNA, the CDR3 is TGTGCCAGCCTCCCGCGGGGAATCTCTGGGGCCAACGTCCTGACTTTC. Translated: CASLPRGISGANVLTF. This chain connects TRBV6-6 to TRBJ2-6, with a possible D match to TRBD2 (6 bases). Germline CDR1 and CDR2: MNHNY and SVGAGI (reference sequence). This CDR3 has 16 residues. Trimming cost V 8 bases and J 0 bases, with 14 bases left between them.

V gene TRBV15 combines with J gene TRBJ2-2; TRBD1 aligns across 9 bases. Looked up from germline, CDR1 is LNHNV and CDR2 is YYDKDF (reference sequence). Unmatched junction bases numbered 11, after V lost 0 bases and J lost 9 bases. The CDR3 spans 17 residues. This chain's CDR3 is CATSRDDTGGSRRELFF. The CDR3, as DNA: TGTGCCACCAGCAGAGATGATACAGGGGGCAGCCGCAGGGAGCTGTTTTTT.

The sample holds one count of this clone. The V gene is TRBV6-5, the J gene TRBJ2-7; possible D gene TRBD1, 5 bases. Trimming took off 6 bases at V and 0 bases at J, with 12 bases between the two ends. The CDR3 consists of 14 residues. The V gene's germline CDR1 is MNHEY and CDR2 SVGAGI. CDR3 coding DNA: TGTGCCAGCAGCCCTGACAGACCCTCCTACGAGCAGTACTTC. This translates into CASSPDRPSYEQYF.

This sequence joins TRBV29-1 and TRBJ1-1; the D gene is possibly TRBD1 (5 bases). From germline, CDR1 is SQVTM and CDR2 ANQGSEA. V lost 4 bases and J lost 4, with 13 bases in between. This CDR3 region has 13 residues. In DNA, the CDR3 is TGCAGCGTTGCGGATTCCGGGGGCACTGAAGCTTTCTTT. It encodes CSVADSGGTEAFF.

The V gene is TRBV7-2, the J gene TRBJ2-1; D is ambiguous. V was trimmed by 1 base and J by 9 bases, leaving 4 bases between them. This CDR3 has 11 amino acids. Germline loops: CDR1 SGHTA, CDR2 FQGNSA. The CDR3 sequence: CASSLGVEQFF. The DNA for the CDR3 is TGTGCCAGCAGCTTAGGCGTTGAGCAGTTCTTC.

The chain couples TRBV25-1 to TRBJ1-5, with 9 bases that match TRBD1. V shed 5 bases and J 4 bases; nucleotides not matched to a gene: 6. CDR1 is MGHDK and CDR2 is SYGVNS in the germline V gene. The CDR3 has 15 residues. The chain's CDR3 is CASSPRDRANQPQHF. The CDR3 DNA follows: TGTGCCAGCAGTCCCCGGGACAGGGCAAATCAGCCCCAGCATTTT.

The chain joins TRBV19 to TRBJ2-5, with TRBD2 identical over 12 bases. The germline V gene encodes CDR1 LNHDA and CDR2 SQIVND (reference sequence). Germline trimming cut 5 bases from V and 2 bases from J; bases unmatched to any gene: 6. CDR3 length equals 16 residues. CDR3 DNA: TGTGCCAGTAGTCCAGGACTAGCGGGAAGACAAGAGACCCAGTACTTC. This encodes CASSPGLAGRQETQYF.

This rearrangement joins TRBV7-3 to TRBJ2-7, with TRBD2 identical over 8 bases. The V segment lost 1 base and the J segment 2 bases; nucleotides outside the gene matches: 4. The CDR3 spans 15 residues. Germline V gene data show CDR1 as SGHTA and CDR2 as FQGTGA. The CDR3, as DNA: TGTGCCAGCAGCTTAAGGGGCGGGAGGACCTACGAGCAGTACTTC. This translates into CASSLRGGRTYEQYF. The whole variable domain, filled in from reference TRBV7-3 and TRBJ2-7, reads GAGVSQTPSNKVTEKGKYVELRCDPISGHTALYWYRQSLGQGPEFLIYFQGTGAADDSGLPNDRFFAVRPEGSVSTLKIQRTERGDSAVYLCASSLRGGRTYEQYFGPGTRLTVT.

V gene TRBV15 combines with J gene TRBJ2-1, with D perhaps TRBD2 (6 bases). The length of the CDR3 is 16 residues. Germline assignment: CDR1 LNHNV and CDR2 YYDKDF (reference sequence). Trimming took 0 bases from V and 7 from J, leaving 16 bases between them. DNA for the CDR3: TGTGCCACCAGCAGAGATAGGTTAGGCAGCGGGAATGAGCAGTTCTTC. It is translated as CATSRDRLGSGNEQFF.

In this sample, this clone turned up a few times. The J gene is TRBJ2-5, the V gene TRBV9, with a weak D call TRBD1 (6 bases). Germline CDR1 SGDLS, CDR2 YYNGEE. This CDR3 region has 14 residues. Trimming removed 4 bases from V and 3 bases from J, with 13 bases in between. CDR3 in DNA: TGTGCCAGCAGCCATCGGGCAGGGGAAGAGACCCAGTACTTC. Translating gives CASSHRAGEETQYF.

This clone was counted a few times. This chain connects TRBV4-2 to TRBJ2-7; 9 bases map to TRBD2. The CDR3 is made up of 14 amino acids. CDR1 is LGHNA, CDR2 YNFKEQ, per germline. With 7 bases clipped from V and 0 bases from J, the junction kept 4 bases outside the gene matches. The CDR3 sequence: CASTRTSDSYEQYF. CDR3 DNA: TGTGCCAGCACCAGGACTAGCGACTCCTACGAGCAGTACTTC.

In its sample, this clone was seen a few times. The V and J genes are TRBV7-2 and TRBJ1-4; 9 bases fit TRBD1. V dropped 5 bases and J dropped 8; count of bases not matched to a gene: 9. This CDR3 comprises 15 residues. Germline CDR1 and CDR2: SGHTA and FQGNSA. The CDR3 DNA follows: TGTGCCAGCAGCGTGAGACAGGGGGTACGGGAAAAACTGTTTTTT. Translated, it gives CASSVRQGVREKLFF.

The chain joins TRBV7-2 to TRBJ1-1; 8 nucleotides match TRBD1. Germline assignment: CDR1 SGHTA and CDR2 FQGNSA. Trimming at V came to 3 bases and at J to 10 bases, leaving 7 bases not matched to a gene. This CDR3 spans 13 amino acids. In DNA form, the CDR3 reads TGTGCCAGCAGCTTCCGGGACAGGTCTACAGCTTTCTTT. It specifies CASSFRDRSTAFF.

The sample holds a few counts of this clone. The CDR3 loop is CASSSGTSGSSKNIQYF. CDR3 bases: TGTGCCAGCAGCTCCGGGACTAGCGGGAGTTCCAAAAACATTCAGTACTTC. The chain has TRBV7-2 and TRBJ2-4; 14 bases fit TRBD2. This CDR3 contains 17 residues. The trim removed 4 bases at V and 2 bases at J, leaving 4 bases unmatched. Germline V CDR1 and CDR2: SGHTA, FQGNSA.

The gene calls are TRBV7-9 and TRBJ2-7; D is possibly TRBD2 (6 bases). Trimming took off 4 bases at V and 5 bases at J, with 18 bases between the two ends. Per the germline V gene, CDR1 is SEHNR and CDR2 is FQNEAQ (reference sequence). The CDR3 runs to 15 residues. The CDR3 bases are TGTGCCAGCAGCTCCGACCAATTGGGACTGCACGAGCAGTACTTC. Translation: CASSSDQLGLHEQYF. The full variable domain, its missing parts supplied by reference TRBV7-9 and TRBJ2-7, is DTGVSQNPRHKITKRGQNVTFRCDPISEHNRLYWYRQTLGQGPEFLTYFQNEAQLEKSRLLSDRFSAERPKGSFSTLEIQRTEQGDSAMYLCASSSDQLGLHEQYFGPGTRLTVT.

About this clone itself: The sample contains more than one DNA sequence encoding this CDR3. V is TRBV9 and J is TRBJ2-3, with TRBD1 as a possible D gene (5 bases). The germline V gene encodes CDR1 SGDLS and CDR2 YYNGEE. V lost 0 bases to trimming and J lost 3 bases, with 8 bases between them. The CDR3 length is 14 residues. CDR3 protein: CASSVGTSTDTQYF. DNA of the CDR3: TGTGCCAGCAGCGTAGGGACATCGACAGATACGCAGTATTTT.

This clone appeared a few times. This chain connects TRBV7-9 to TRBJ2-7; no reliable D call. In germline, CDR1 is SEHNR, CDR2 FQNEAQ (reference sequence). V lost 5 bases and J lost 4, with 9 bases in between. This CDR3 has 12 residues. CDR3 region: CASSQYRYEQYF. DNA of the CDR3: TGTGCCAGCAGCCAGTACAGATACGAGCAGTACTTC.

The V gene is TRBV7-9, the J gene TRBJ2-1; 8 nucleotides align to TRBD1. V dropped 8 bases and J dropped 4; count of bases not matched to a gene: 13. This CDR3 has 16 residues. Germline V gene data show CDR1 as SEHNR and CDR2 as FQNEAQ (reference sequence). CDR3 DNA sequence: TGTGCCAGCCCCTCACTGGACAGGGTGATTTACAATGAGCAGTTCTTC. Amino acids: CASPSLDRVIYNEQFF.